The following is a T cell receptor beta chain sequence with its context. Its antigen is unknown. It was second doses at about 4 or about 12 weeks that were pooled. The sample comes from a study of T cell responses to AZD1222 COVID-19 vaccine. The study's findings and limits: Reports indicate that nearly half of spike-specific TCRs are directed at unmutated variant regions.

Here immunoSEQ multiplex PCR was the method, and the copy in TCRdb shows in-frame clones only, minus some. The sample lists over 95,000 clones; more than 70% were seen once. The origin of this receptor is an adult who received the AZD1222 COVID-19 vaccine. The sequencing used peripheral blood, collected 28 days after the second AZD1222 dose.

The CDR3 DNA is TGTGCCAGTAGTATTTCTGGGGGATTCGATGGCTACACCTTC. Amino acid sequence: CASSISGGFDGYTF. The V gene is TRBV19, the J gene TRBJ1-2; D might be TRBD1 (5 bases). The length of the CDR3 is 14 residues. CDR1 is LNHDA, CDR2 SQIVND, per germline (reference sequence). The V end lost 3 bases, the J end lost 6 bases, and 14 bases lay between the germline ends.